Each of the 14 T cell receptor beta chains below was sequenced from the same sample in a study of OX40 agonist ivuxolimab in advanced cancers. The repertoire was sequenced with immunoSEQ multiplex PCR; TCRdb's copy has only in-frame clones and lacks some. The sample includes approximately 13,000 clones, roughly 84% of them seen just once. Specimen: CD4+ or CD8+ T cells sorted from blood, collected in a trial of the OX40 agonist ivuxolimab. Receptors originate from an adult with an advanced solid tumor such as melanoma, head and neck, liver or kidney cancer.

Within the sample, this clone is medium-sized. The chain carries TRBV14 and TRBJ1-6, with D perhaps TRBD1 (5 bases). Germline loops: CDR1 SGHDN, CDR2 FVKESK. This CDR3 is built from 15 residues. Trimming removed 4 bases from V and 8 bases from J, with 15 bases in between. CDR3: CASSPLEGLDSPLHF. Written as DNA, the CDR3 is TGTGCCAGCAGCCCCTTGGAGGGGTTGGATTCACCCCTCCACTTT.

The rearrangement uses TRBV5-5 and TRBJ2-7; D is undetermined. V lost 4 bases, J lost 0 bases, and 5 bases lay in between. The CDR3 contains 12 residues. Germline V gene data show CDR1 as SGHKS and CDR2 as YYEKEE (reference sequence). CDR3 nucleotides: TGTGCCAGCAGCACTGGCTCCTACGAGCAGTACTTC. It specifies CASSTGSYEQYF.

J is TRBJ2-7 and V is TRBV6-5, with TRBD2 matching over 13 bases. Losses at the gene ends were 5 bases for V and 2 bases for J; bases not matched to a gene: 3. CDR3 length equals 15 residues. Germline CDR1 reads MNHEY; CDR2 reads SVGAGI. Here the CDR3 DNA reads TGTGCCAGCAGTCCCACTAGCGGGGGGGCCTACGAGCAGTACTTC. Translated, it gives CASSPTSGGAYEQYF.

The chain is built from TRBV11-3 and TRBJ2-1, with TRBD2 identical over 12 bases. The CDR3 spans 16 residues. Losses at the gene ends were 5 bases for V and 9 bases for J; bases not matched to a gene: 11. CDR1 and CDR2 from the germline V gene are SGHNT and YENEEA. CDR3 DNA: TGTGCCAGCAGCCCAGGGGGACTAGCGGGCTTAAGTGAGCAGTTCTTC. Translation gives CASSPGGLAGLSEQFF.

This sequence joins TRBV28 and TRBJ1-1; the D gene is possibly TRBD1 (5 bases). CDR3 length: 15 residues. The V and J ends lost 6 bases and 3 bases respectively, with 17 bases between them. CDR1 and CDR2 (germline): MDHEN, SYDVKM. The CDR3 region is CASRVRGPRDTEAFF. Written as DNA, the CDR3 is TGTGCCAGCAGGGTAAGGGGCCCAAGGGACACTGAAGCTTTCTTT.

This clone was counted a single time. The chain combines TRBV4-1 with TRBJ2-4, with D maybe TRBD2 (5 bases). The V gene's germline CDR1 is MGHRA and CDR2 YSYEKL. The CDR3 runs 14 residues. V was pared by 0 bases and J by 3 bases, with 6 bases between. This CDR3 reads CASSQEGLKNIQYF. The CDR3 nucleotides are TGCGCCAGCAGCCAAGAAGGACTCAAAAACATTCAGTACTTC.

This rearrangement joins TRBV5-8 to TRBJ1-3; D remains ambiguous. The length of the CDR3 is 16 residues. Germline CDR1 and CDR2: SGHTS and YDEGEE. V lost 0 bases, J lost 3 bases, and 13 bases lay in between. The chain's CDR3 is CASSLDVGFFGNTIYF. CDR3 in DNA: TGTGCCAGCAGCTTGGATGTTGGATTCTTTGGAAACACCATATATTTT.

The CDR3 DNA sequence: TGCAGCGTTGAAGAGGGACAGAAGTCCTACGAGCAGTACTTC. Translated, it gives CSVEEGQKSYEQYF. The V gene is TRBV29-1, the J gene TRBJ2-7, with 7 bases matching TRBD1. V trimming: 0 bases; J trimming: 1 base; junction bases outside the gene matches: 3. The CDR3 length is 14 residues. Germline CDR1 SQVTM, CDR2 ANQGSEA.

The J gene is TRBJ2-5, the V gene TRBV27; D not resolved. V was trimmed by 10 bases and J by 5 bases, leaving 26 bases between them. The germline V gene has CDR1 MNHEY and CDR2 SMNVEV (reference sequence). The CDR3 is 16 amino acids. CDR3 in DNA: TGTGCCATCAAACCCCGATCCCGTAGACTGGGGGAGACCCAGTACTTC. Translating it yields CAIKPRSRRLGETQYF.

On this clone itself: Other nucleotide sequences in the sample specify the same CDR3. CDR3 nucleotide sequence: TGTGCCACCAGACCGACAGAAAATCTAAACTACGAGCAGTACTTC. Its translation: CATRPTENLNYEQYF. The chain joins TRBV15 to TRBJ2-7, with D maybe TRBD1 (5 bases). CDR1 is LNHNV, CDR2 YYDKDF, per germline (reference sequence). This CDR3 has 15 residues. Trimming stripped 6 bases from V and 3 bases from J, with 18 bases between.

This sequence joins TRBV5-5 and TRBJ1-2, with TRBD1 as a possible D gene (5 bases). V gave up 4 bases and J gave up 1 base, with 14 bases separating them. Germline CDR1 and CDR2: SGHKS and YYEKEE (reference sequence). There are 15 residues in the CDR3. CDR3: CASSPSGGINYGYTF. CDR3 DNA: TGTGCCAGCAGCCCGTCGGGGGGGATTAACTATGGCTACACCTTC.

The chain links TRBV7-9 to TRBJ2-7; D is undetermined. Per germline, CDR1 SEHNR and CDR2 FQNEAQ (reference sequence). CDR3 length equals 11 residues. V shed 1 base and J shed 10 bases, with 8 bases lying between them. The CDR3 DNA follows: TGTGCCAGCAGCTTAGTTGGGCATCAGTACTTC. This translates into CASSLVGHQYF.

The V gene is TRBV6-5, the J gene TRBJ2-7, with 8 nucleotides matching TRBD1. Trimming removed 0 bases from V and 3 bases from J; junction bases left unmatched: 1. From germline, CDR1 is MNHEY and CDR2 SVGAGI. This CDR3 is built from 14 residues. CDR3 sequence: CASSYSTGGYEQYF. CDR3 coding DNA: TGTGCCAGCAGTTACTCCACAGGGGGCTACGAGCAGTACTTC.

This CDR3 reads CASSVSVGSVDYGYTF. The CDR3, as DNA: TGTGCCAGCAGCGTTAGTGTCGGGAGCGTGGACTATGGCTACACCTTC. This chain connects TRBV9 to TRBJ1-2, with D uncertain. Germline CDR1 reads SGDLS; CDR2 reads YYNGEE. V was clipped by 2 bases and J by 3 bases, with 17 bases between them. CDR3 length equals 16 residues.